Included here is one T cell receptor beta chain sequence, with context. From the 5' RACE reads, TCRdb called clonotypes with MiXCR, one entry per CDR3 protein. The sample comprises 600,000 to 850,000 distinct CDR3 sequences, about 20% of which are singletons, and 13% rests with the top ten. The data were taken from a study of identical twins. The V gene's germline CDR1 is LGHDT and CDR2 YNNKEL (reference sequence). Trimming cost V 4 bases and J 0 bases; bases outside gene matches: 11. The CDR3 length is 18 residues. The data were also submitted as part of a second study, on T cells expressing NK-cell markers.

This receptor was identified in a woman aged 18-29 years in good health. The chain recombines TRBV3-1 with TRBJ2-1, with 8 bases aligning to TRBD2. Sequences were obtained from PBMCs. In DNA, the CDR3 is TGTGCCAGCAGCCTAGCAGACATAGCGGGGTCCTCCTACAATGAGCAGTTCTTC. Translated: CASSLADIAGSSYNEQFF.